This TCR beta chain stems from a study of T cells in localized non-small cell lung cancer. General study results and limits: Uninvolved adjacent lung had more T cell clonality than any other tissue, topping tumor. A higher density of T cells in blood coincided with extended overall survival. Analysis by sequencing included only one tumor region, so heterogeneity remains possible. Turning up in adjacent lung were a median around 60 of the top 100 tumor clones.

Turning to this clone: What it binds is unknown.

The length of the CDR3 is 12 residues. Per germline, CDR1 GTSNPN and CDR2 SVGIG (reference sequence). Measured with immunoSEQ multiplex PCR; TCRdb has only the in-frame clones, and not every one. Of under 20,000 clones in the sample, roughly nine tenths were seen once. The chain joins TRBV30 to TRBJ1-4; TRBD1 is a possible D gene (5 bases). Sequenced here: peripheral blood, sampled before any cancer treatment. The sequence came from a woman aged 40 to 75 with stage I lung adenocarcinoma. CDR3 sequence: CGMGGTREKLFF. The CDR3 DNA sequence: TGTGGGATGGGAGGGACTCGCGAAAAACTGTTTTTT.